A selection of T cell receptor beta chains follows, all from one sample in a study of T cell responses to AZD1222 COVID-19 vaccine. The method was immunoSEQ multiplex PCR; TCRdb's version includes in-frame clones alone and lacks a portion of them. The table lists around 80,000 clones, 88% of them singletons. Sequencing was performed on peripheral blood, taken on day 0 of AZD1222 vaccination. The receptor source for this set is an adult in good health. Both conserved end residues are part of each CDR3. Each record gives: CDR3 length, V gene, CDR3 protein.

len: 13; v_gene: TRBV10-2; CDR3aa: CASIDGMNTEAFF
len: 13; v_gene: TRBV7-3; CDR3aa: CASSFGQNYEQYF
len: 18; v_gene: TRBV27; CDR3aa: CASSLSPVGQGVSYEQYF
len: 14; v_gene: TRBV10-2; CDR3aa: CASTPDRVDSIQYF
len: 15; v_gene: TRBV14; CDR3aa: CASSQPGQGYQGQYF
len: 16; v_gene: TRBV5-1; CDR3aa: CASSQLEQGAGGELFF
len: 14; v_gene: TRBV4-1; CDR3aa: CASSQDFWTEVQHF
len: 13; v_gene: TRBV28; CDR3aa: CASSDPAGHTQYF
len: 14; v_gene: TRBV24-1; CDR3aa: CATSDSGVNYGYTF
len: 12; v_gene: TRBV7-2; CDR3aa: CASSFSGREQFF
len: 13; v_gene: TRBV5-1; CDR3aa: CARTTGEGNEQFF
len: 15; v_gene: TRBV2; CDR3aa: CASWARTGGSYEQYF
len: 16; v_gene: TRBV6-1; CDR3aa: CASSERASGSTKTQYF
len: 13; v_gene: TRBV4-2; CDR3aa: CASSQGDLNEQFF
len: 19; v_gene: TRBV5-1; CDR3aa: CASSPGLAGGLKRYNEQFF